Below, one T cell receptor (beta chain) is given with its context. The CDR3 is 17 residues long. CDR1 is SGDLS and CDR2 is YYNGEE in the germline V gene. Trimming took off 3 bases at V and 0 bases at J, with 13 bases between the two ends. The data derive from a study of blood T cell repertoires in COVID-19. Clones were read by immunoSEQ multiplex PCR, and TCRdb kept only the in-frame ones, dropping some. The sample contains roughly 110,000 clones, around 83% of which appear only once. The sequenced sample consisted of peripheral blood. The sequence came from a man aged 65-85 years with acute or convalescent COVID-19. The gene calls are TRBV9 and TRBJ2-6; D not resolved. The CDR3 sequence: CASSDDGGYSGANVLTF. CDR3 in DNA: TGTGCCAGCAGCGATGACGGCGGATACTCTGGGGCCAACGTCCTGACTTTC.